This T cell receptor (beta chain) was profiled in a study of blood T cell repertoires in COVID-19 (dated by TCRdb to about 2020). In terms of the full investigation: The collaborator samples originated in the United States, Italy and Spain and spanned the acute and convalescent phases of COVID-19. The prospective study material was composed of cDNA or gDNA derived from T cells, B-cell-depleted T cells, or PBMCs. The dataset comprised deeply sampled blood TCRbeta repertoires from subjects exposed to, actively infected with, or recovered from COVID-19. A freely available public database, intended as a resource for researchers studying the immune response to SARS-CoV-2, is where the repertoires were released. The samples were drawn from the first 160 participants of the ongoing ImmuneRACE study and from more than 1,000 subjects provided by 6 global collaborators. The sample metadata nearly always contained a de-identified subject ID, COVID-19 status, age in years and sex. Where available, HLA class I and class II types were taken from metadata supplied by the sample provider and were not determined by assay-based typing. Points the paper makes about the study in general: Clinical and demographic metadata were provided uncurated, with the amount varying by source and participant.

Participants in the prospective study were aged roughly 18 to 100 years, lived in under 30 United States geographic areas, and enrolled through a virtual design. Cohort assignment in the prospective study relied on participant-reported clinical history from a screening survey and a study questionnaire. Recovered participants in ImmuneRACE Cohort 3 were defined as having two consecutive negative NP/OP PCR tests, clearance from a healthcare professional, or resolution of symptoms. Each participant in the prospective study had whole blood, serum and a nasopharyngeal or oropharyngeal swab collected by mobile phlebotomists. Prospective study participants could optionally give additional blood draws and questionnaires over a roughly 2-month period. Blood samples from the prospective study were shipped frozen or at room temperature prior to DNA extraction. With regard to this clone: It has no known antigen specificity. No qualities accompany the bases; no much larger clone lies one base away.

TCRbeta CDR3 regions were amplified from genomic DNA by means of the immunoSEQ Assay, a bias-controlled multiplex PCR. The study's own analysis went as follows. Within the assay, amplification of reference gene primers was used to estimate how many nucleated cells each sample contained. To quantify the absolute abundance of each unique TCRbeta CDR3 rearrangement, sequence reads were collapsed and filtered. For each sample, productive Simpson clonality was calculated as the square root of Simpson's diversity index over productive rearrangements. TCRdb took over this immuneACCESS table, retaining in-frame rearrangements with V and J assigned. Such tables are incomplete; in checked studies, under half of the missing clones stem from an unresolved V gene, and the remainder is unexplained. Clone size and V and J calls were adopted from that table, with D and trimming inferred from the DNA. For this sample the table gives around 310,000 clones, of which over 80% were detected only once. The top ten constitute less than 5.5% of the sample.

The CDR3 runs 18 residues from the cysteine to the phenylalanine. The sequence is cut down to CDR3 DNA, 54 bases in frame from base 1. Based on the germline V gene, the CDR1 and CDR2 sequences are MNHNS and SASEGT. V has 2 bases trimmed and J has 0 bases trimmed; junction bases matching no gene number 11. The origin of this receptor is a man aged 25-45 years who had recovered from COVID-19. The chain was built from TRBV6-1 and TRBJ2-3, and TRBD1 aligns with 7 junction nucleotides. The sequenced sample consisted of PBMCs or T cells enriched from blood (not recorded which). The DNA sequence is TGTGCCAGCAGTGAACTCCGGACAGGTGGAGCTAGCACAGATACGCAGTATTTT. This encodes CASSELRTGGASTDTQYF.